These 22 T cell receptor beta chains came from one sample sequenced in a study of cytomegalovirus exposure and HLA in healthy donors. Use of 60 Vbeta and 13 Jbeta primers characterized the PCR. Profiled with immunoSEQ multiplex PCR; TCRdb holds only in-frame clones, not every one. The sample lists about 92,000 clones, over 70% seen once, with approximately 1.3% in the top ten. Sequences were obtained from PBMCs. These receptors originate from a girl aged 2-10 years in good health and CMV-seropositive.

The J gene is TRBJ1-1, the V gene TRBV19, with 11 positions matching TRBD1. V shed 6 bases, J shed 4 bases, and the junction held 4 bases outside the gene matches. CDR1 is LNHDA and CDR2 is SQIVND in the germline V gene (reference sequence). This CDR3 has 14 residues. For the CDR3, the DNA is TGTGCCAGTAGGCGGACAGGGGGCGGCACTGAAGCTTTCTTT. Its translation: CASRRTGGGTEAFF.

The chain links TRBV2 to TRBJ2-1; the match to TRBD1 covers 9 bases. V lost 8 bases and J lost 2; bases outside the gene matches: 4. From germline, CDR1 is SNHLY and CDR2 FYNNEI. The length of the CDR3 is 14 residues. The CDR3 DNA follows: TGTGCCAGCCTCCGACAGGGGGCCTACAATGAGCAGTTCTTC. Translation gives CASLRQGAYNEQFF.

The chain has TRBV7-8 and TRBJ2-2; perhaps TRBD2 as D (6 bases). The germline gives CDR1 SGHVS, CDR2 FQNEAQ. This CDR3 has 14 residues. Trimming cost V 5 bases and J 6 bases, with 13 bases left between them. The CDR3 DNA follows: TGTGCCAGCAGCCCTAGCGCCAGGGCCGGGGAGCTGTTTTTT. Translation: CASSPSARAGELFF.

The gene calls are TRBV25-1 and TRBJ2-7; 7 bases are shared with TRBD2. The germline CDR1 and CDR2 sequences are MGHDK and SYGVNS. V dropped 4 bases and J dropped 3; count of bases not matched to a gene: 3. This CDR3 has 13 residues. CDR3 bases: TGTGCCAGCAGTGGGGGGGAGGGCTACGAGCAGTACTTC. Its protein is CASSGGEGYEQYF.

This clone was recorded only once. A read error may account for a junction end that differs from germline. The rearrangement links TRBV6-5 to TRBJ1-1; D perhaps matches TRBD1 (6 bases). Germline-derived CDR1 and CDR2 are MNHEY and SVGAGI. CDR3 size: 13 residues. The CDR3 is CASWGRTNAEAFF. The CDR3 region has the DNA TGTGCCAGCTGGGGGCGGACGAACGCTGAAGCTTTCTTT.

In its sample, this clone was seen a few times. J is TRBJ1-5 and V is TRBV6-5, with D unresolved. The CDR3 runs 13 residues. Trimming took 0 bases from V and 9 from J, leaving 9 bases between them. Germline CDR1 and CDR2: MNHEY and SVGAGI. The CDR3 region is CASSYSYEAPQHF. CDR3 nucleotide sequence: TGTGCCAGCAGTTACTCGTACGAGGCGCCCCAGCATTTT.

CDR3 nucleotide sequence: TGTGCCAGCAGTGGCTTACACAGGGATACCAATCAGCCCCAGCATTTT. Translated: CASSGLHRDTNQPQHF. The chain is built from TRBV6-1 and TRBJ1-5; the D gene is possibly TRBD1 (6 bases). The CDR3 is 16 residues long. The germline gives CDR1 MNHNS, CDR2 SASEGT. V gave up 4 bases and J gave up 3 bases, with 16 bases separating them.

The V call is TRBV4-3, the J call TRBJ2-1, with D possibly matching TRBD2 (6 bases). CDR1 LGHNA and CDR2 YSLEER come from the germline V gene. V lost 0 bases, J lost 3 bases, and 12 bases lay in between. CDR3 size: 16 residues. The CDR3 nucleotides read TGCGCCAGCAGCCAAGATAGCACGGGAGACTACAATGAGCAGTTCTTC. Translated, it gives CASSQDSTGDYNEQFF.

In its sample, this clone was seen once. The chain carries TRBV29-1 and TRBJ2-1, with 9 bases fitting TRBD1. The CDR3 spans 18 residues. V shed 0 bases and J 1 base; nucleotides not matched to a gene: 10. Germline V lookup: CDR1 SQVTM, CDR2 ANQGSEA. The CDR3 loop reads CSVEEILGQGLSYNEQFF. The CDR3 coding sequence is TGCAGCGTTGAAGAAATTTTGGGACAGGGATTGTCCTACAATGAGCAGTTCTTC.

The chain recombines TRBV2 with TRBJ1-5; D gene ambiguous. The germline V gene encodes CDR1 SNHLY and CDR2 FYNNEI. V dropped 6 bases and J dropped 3 bases, with 15 bases sitting between them. The CDR3 spans 15 residues. The CDR3 sequence: CASSLDLAVNQPQHF. CDR3 in DNA: TGTGCCAGCAGCCTTGATCTGGCAGTCAATCAGCCCCAGCATTTT.

This sequence joins TRBV29-1 and TRBJ2-5; TRBD2 is a possible D gene (6 bases). The J call is in doubt because the DNA end fits TRBJ2-7 better. The germline CDR1 and CDR2 sequences are SQVTM and ANQGSEA. The length of the CDR3 is 16 residues. The chain's CDR3 is CSVEASSPGPGAEQYF. CDR3 coding DNA: TGCAGCGTTGAAGCGTCATCCCCCGGGCCGGGAGCCGAGCAGTACTTC.

V usage is TRBV5-1 and J usage is TRBJ2-1; 9 bases line up with TRBD1. CDR3 length: 13 residues. J gave up 10 bases and V 2 bases, and 4 bases lay outside the gene matches. Germline values: CDR1 SGHRS, CDR2 YFSETQ. In DNA, the CDR3 is TGCGCCAGCAGCTTATCACAGGGGGCAGAGCAGTTCTTC. Protein: CASSLSQGAEQFF.

V is TRBV29-1 and J is TRBJ2-7, with 8 bases lining up with TRBD1. Germline CDR1 and CDR2: SQVTM and ANQGSEA. There are 12 residues in the CDR3. V shed 4 bases and J 6 bases; nucleotides not matched to a gene: 5. CDR3 DNA sequence: TGCAGCGTTGGGGCAGGGGGCGTCGAGCAGTACTTC. Its protein product is CSVGAGGVEQYF.

The rearrangement joins TRBV7-9 to TRBJ1-1; D is unclear. CDR1 is SEHNR and CDR2 is FQNEAQ in the germline V gene (reference sequence). The CDR3 runs to 14 residues. The V end was cut by 3 bases, the J end by 4 bases, with 12 bases between. This chain's CDR3 is CASSLGWSGTEAFF. The CDR3 bases are TGTGCCAGCAGCTTGGGTTGGTCGGGCACTGAAGCTTTCTTT.

This rearrangement joins TRBV2 to TRBJ2-1; D is perhaps TRBD2 (5 bases). CDR1 is SNHLY, CDR2 FYNNEI, per germline. The CDR3 is made up of 15 amino acids. Trimming took 2 bases from V and 12 from J, leaving 20 bases between them. The DNA for the CDR3 is TGTGCCAGCAGTGAATTTAATTTGGGTAGCGAAGGGCAGTTCTTC. This gives the protein CASSEFNLGSEGQFF.

Notes on this clone: The junction shows a germline mismatch at one end, possibly a read error. The same CDR3 arises from other DNA sequences in this sample as well. The gene calls are TRBV30 and TRBJ1-2; D might be TRBD1 (5 bases). The CDR3 covers 13 residues. Germline CDR1 and CDR2: GTSNPN and SVGIG (reference sequence). CDR3: CAWRAGPSYGYTF. The CDR3 DNA is TGCGCCTGGAGGGCAGGGCCGTCCTATGGCTACACCTTC.

The chain employs TRBV28 and TRBJ2-1; 11 bases are a match to TRBD2. Germline CDR1 reads MDHEN; CDR2 reads SYDVKM. The CDR3 length is 14 residues. The V and J ends lost 2 bases and 8 bases, in that order; junction bases with no gene match: 2. CDR3 sequence: CASSLQLAGDEQFF. The DNA for the CDR3 is TGTGCCAGCAGTTTACAACTAGCGGGAGATGAGCAGTTCTTC. The full variable domain, its missing parts supplied by reference TRBV28 and TRBJ2-1, is DVKVTQSSRYLVKRTGEKVFLECVQDMDHENMFWYRQDPGLGLRLIYFSYDVKMKEKGDIPEGYSVSREKKERFSLILESASTNQTSMYLCASSLQLAGDEQFFGPGTRLTVL.

The chain recombines TRBV4-1 with TRBJ2-1; 8 nucleotides line up with TRBD1. The CDR3 consists of 14 residues. The junction had 11 bases not matched to a gene; V was cut back by 8 bases and J by 8 bases. Germline V gene data show CDR1 as MGHRA and CDR2 as YSYEKL. CDR3 amino acids: CASGGGQGDYEQFF. In DNA, the CDR3 is TGCGCCAGCGGGGGAGGACAGGGAGACTATGAGCAGTTCTTC.

The CDR3 spells CASSADRATGELFF. The CDR3 DNA reads as TGTGCCAGCAGTGCCGACAGGGCCACCGGGGAGCTGTTTTTT. The J gene is TRBJ2-2, the V gene TRBV27, with 7 bases matching TRBD1. This CDR3 is 14 amino acids long. The trim removed 5 bases at V and 4 bases at J, leaving 4 bases unmatched. CDR1 is MNHEY, CDR2 SMNVEV, per germline (reference sequence).

The V call is TRBV5-4, the J call TRBJ2-5, with D perhaps matching TRBD2 (6 bases). Between the trimmed V and J ends, which lost 2 bases and 0 bases, there was a span of 8 bases. Germline CDR1 and CDR2: SGHNT and YYREEE (reference sequence). This CDR3 has 14 amino acids. CDR3 in amino acids: CASSFLADQETQYF. CDR3 nucleotide sequence: TGTGCCAGCAGCTTTTTAGCGGACCAAGAGACCCAGTACTTC. The full variable domain, completed using reference TRBV5-4 and TRBJ2-5, is ETGVTQSPTHLIKTRGQQVTLRCSSQSGHNTVSWYQQALGQGPQFIFQYYREEENGRGNFPPRFSGLQFPNYSSELNVNALELDDSALYLCASSFLADQETQYFGPGTRLLVL.

This clone came up once. This chain links TRBV4-1 with TRBJ1-3; D gene unclear. This CDR3 has 16 amino acids. Germline lookup yields CDR1 MGHRA and CDR2 YSYEKL. V gave up 1 base and J gave up 1 base, with 11 bases separating them. The CDR3 protein is CASSQGLGSSGNTIYF. The CDR3 coding sequence is TGCGCCAGCAGCCAAGGACTTGGGTCGTCTGGAAACACCATATATTTT.

The gene calls are TRBV2 and TRBJ2-7; weak D call: TRBD2 (6 bases). The CDR3 loop spans 13 amino acids. Germline assignment: CDR1 SNHLY and CDR2 FYNNEI. Between the trimmed V and J ends, which lost 4 bases and 3 bases, there was a span of 10 bases. CDR3 coding DNA: TGTGCCAGCAGTGCGGAGGGAAACTACGAGCAGTACTTC. Translation: CASSAEGNYEQYF. Complete variable domain (other parts from reference TRBV2 and TRBJ2-7): EPEVTQTPSHQVTQMGQEVILRCVPISNHLYFYWYRQILGQKVEFLVSFYNNEISEKSEIFDDQFSVERPDGSNFTLKIRSTKLEDSAMYFCASSAEGNYEQYFGPGTRLTVT.